What follows are 12 T cell receptor beta chains derived from one specimen sequenced in a study of cytomegalovirus exposure and HLA in healthy donors. PCR was performed using 60 Vbeta and 13 Jbeta primers. This table comes from immunoSEQ multiplex PCR, and its TCRdb copy is limited to in-frame clones, with some not included. In total, the table holds 130,000 or so clones. Sequencing input: PBMCs. These receptors all come from an older woman in good health and CMV-seronegative.

The V call is TRBV7-9, the J call TRBJ2-7; D is possibly TRBD1 (6 bases). Germline CDR1 is SEHNR and CDR2 is FQNEAQ (reference sequence). Between the trimmed V and J ends, which lost 3 bases and 2 bases, there was a span of 11 bases. This CDR3 region has 14 residues. CDR3 sequence reads: CASSFGTLPYEQYF. For the CDR3, the DNA is TGTGCCAGCAGCTTTGGGACACTTCCCTACGAGCAGTACTTC.

This sequence joins TRBV18 and TRBJ1-3, with 7 nucleotides matching TRBD1. Germline CDR1 reads KGHSH; CDR2 reads LQKENI. The junction had 0 bases not matched to a gene; V was cut back by 3 bases and J by 4 bases. The CDR3 is made up of 13 amino acids. This chain's CDR3 is CASSPTGGNTIYF. DNA for the CDR3: TGTGCCAGCTCACCGACAGGGGGAAACACCATATATTTT.

The CDR3 here is CASSVGGQGGFYEQYF. CDR3 in DNA: TGTGCCAGCAGCGTAGGAGGGCAGGGAGGTTTCTACGAGCAGTACTTC. The genes are TRBV9 and TRBJ2-7, with D maybe TRBD2 (6 bases). Trimming left V 0 bases short and J 3 bases short, with 16 bases between. The CDR3 is 16 residues long. In germline, CDR1 is SGDLS, CDR2 YYNGEE.

The chain recombines TRBV14 with TRBJ2-5, with 8 bases identical to TRBD2. The germline CDR1 and CDR2 sequences are SGHDN and FVKESK. The CDR3 loop spans 14 amino acids. Unmatched junction bases numbered 0, after V lost 2 bases and J lost 1 base. CDR3 protein: CASSQTSGQETQYF. CDR3 bases: TGTGCCAGCAGCCAAACTAGCGGCCAAGAGACCCAGTACTTC.

This rearrangement joins TRBV15 to TRBJ2-3; a weak D match, TRBD2 (6 bases). Trimming took off 3 bases at V and 3 bases at J, with 22 bases between the two ends. Germline lookup yields CDR1 LNHNV and CDR2 YYDKDF (reference sequence). The CDR3 extends over 18 amino acids. CDR3: CATSRLAPSSGSTDTQYF. For the CDR3, the DNA is TGTGCCACCAGCAGGCTAGCGCCGAGCTCAGGGTCGACAGATACGCAGTATTTT.

The chain is built from TRBV6-5 and TRBJ1-5; tentatively, D is TRBD1 (5 bases). V lost 6 bases to trimming and J lost 12 bases, with 18 bases between them. The CDR3 runs 13 residues. CDR1 MNHEY and CDR2 SVGAGI come from the germline V gene. This CDR3 reads CASSPPGGWVQHF. For the CDR3, the DNA is TGTGCCAGCAGCCCCCCGGGGGGGTGGGTCCAGCATTTT.

The chain combines TRBV7-6 with TRBJ2-5, with TRBD2 matching 13 bases. V dropped 5 bases and J dropped 4; count of bases not matched to a gene: 13. This CDR3 is built from 18 residues. Germline-derived CDR1 and CDR2 are SGHVS and FNYEAQ. The CDR3 region has the DNA TGTGCCAGCAGCCACCGGACTAGCGGGAGTACTTATGGAGAGACCCAGTACTTC. It codes for CASSHRTSGSTYGETQYF.

The V and J genes are TRBV28 and TRBJ2-7; TRBD1 aligns across 11 bases. Per germline, CDR1 MDHEN and CDR2 SYDVKM. V dropped 3 bases and J dropped 7; count of bases not matched to a gene: 14. This CDR3 spans 17 amino acids. The CDR3 nucleotides read TGTGCCAGCAGTTTGGGGTACCGGACAGGGGGCTCGAGTGAGCAGTACTTC. Protein sequence: CASSLGYRTGGSSEQYF.

The chain links TRBV12-5 to TRBJ2-7; D not certain. The ends were cut back, 1 base at V and 4 bases at J, with 2 bases in the middle. The length of the CDR3 is 11 residues. Germline V gene data show CDR1 as LGHNT and CDR2 as FRNRAP. Written as DNA, the CDR3 is TGTGCTAGTGGTTTGGCGTACGAGCAGTACTTC. Its protein product is CASGLAYEQYF.

V and J are TRBV7-8 and TRBJ2-7, with D possibly TRBD1 on 5 matching bases. Deletions cut 6 bases from V and 6 bases from J, with 18 bases between. The germline CDR1 and CDR2 sequences are SGHVS and FQNEAQ. This CDR3 contains 14 residues. The CDR3 protein is CASRPDSRALEQYF. The CDR3 coding sequence is TGTGCCAGCAGACCAGACTCCAGGGCGCTCGAGCAGTACTTC.

V and J are TRBV10-1 and TRBJ2-5; perhaps TRBD2 as D (5 bases). V dropped 0 bases and J dropped 7 bases, with 15 bases sitting between them. Germline V lookup: CDR1 WNHNN, CDR2 SYGVQD (reference sequence). The CDR3 contains 15 residues. CDR3 bases: TGCGCCAGCAGTGAGTCGAGGGCCGGAGGATGGACCCAGTACTTC. It is translated as CASSESRAGGWTQYF.

This chain uses TRBV10-3 with TRBJ2-1; 7 bases line up with TRBD1. This CDR3 comprises 14 residues. J gave up 6 bases and V 7 bases, and 9 bases lay outside the gene matches. Per germline, CDR1 ENHRY and CDR2 SYGVKD. The CDR3 nucleotides read TGTGCCATCAACCGCGGACAGGATGGCAATGAGCAGTTCTTC. It encodes CAINRGQDGNEQFF.